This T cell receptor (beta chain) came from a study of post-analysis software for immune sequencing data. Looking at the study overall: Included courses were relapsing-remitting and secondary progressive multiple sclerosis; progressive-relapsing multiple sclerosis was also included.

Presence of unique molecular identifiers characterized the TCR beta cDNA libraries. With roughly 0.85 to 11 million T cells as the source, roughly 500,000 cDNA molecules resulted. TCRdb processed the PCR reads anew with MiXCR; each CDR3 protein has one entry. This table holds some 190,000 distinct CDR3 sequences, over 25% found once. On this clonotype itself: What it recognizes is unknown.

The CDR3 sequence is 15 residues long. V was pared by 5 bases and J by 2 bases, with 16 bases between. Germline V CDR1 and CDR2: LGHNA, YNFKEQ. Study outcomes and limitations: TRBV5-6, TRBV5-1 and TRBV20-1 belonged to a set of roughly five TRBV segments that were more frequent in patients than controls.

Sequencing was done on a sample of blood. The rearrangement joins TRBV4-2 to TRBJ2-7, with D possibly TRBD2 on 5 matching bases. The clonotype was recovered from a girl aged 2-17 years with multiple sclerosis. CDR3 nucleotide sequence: TGTGCCAGCAGCAAGAAGGACTCCAGCCCCTACGAGCAGTACTTC. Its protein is CASSKKDSSPYEQYF.